Presented here are 32 T cell receptor beta chains from one specimen sequenced in a study of CD8+ T cells in alopecia areata. As the sequencing template, cDNA was produced by extracting RNA and reverse transcribing it. The method was immunoSEQ multiplex PCR; TCRdb's version includes in-frame clones alone and lacks a portion of them. This sample includes over 250,000 clones with no singletons; its ten biggest clones take up roughly 1.2%. Separation of pooled cutaneous lymph node cells was by sorting with CD4, CD8alpha, NKG2D, NKG2ACE and other markers. The sequenced material came from CD4+ T cells sorted from a lymph node. The receptor set was obtained from a C3H/HeJ mouse with alopecia areata. Strain haplotype (MHC): H2-k.

This clone was counted between two and nine times. Gene names follow the mouse nomenclature. From the germline J gene comes the end of the CDR3, since the read stops 4 residues before it. This chain connects TRBV5 to TRBJ2-1, with 8 bases that match TRBD2. In germline, CDR1 is LGHNA, CDR2 YNLKQL (reference sequence). With V trimmed by 4 bases and J by 2 bases, 1 base remained unmatched. The CDR3 has 14 residues. Partial CDR3 DNA: TGTGCCAGCAGCCTACTGGGGGACTATGCT. This translates into CASSLLGDYA. The whole CDR3 protein is CASSLLGDYAEQFF.

This clone came up a few times. Gene names denote mouse genes. The read comes to an end 4 residues before the CDR3 does, leaving the germline J gene to fill in the end. Other DNA sequences within the sample encode an identical CDR3. V is TRBV19 and J is TRBJ2-7; 9 bases line up with TRBD2. The V and J ends lost 7 bases and 3 bases, in that order; junction bases with no gene match: 5. There are 13 residues in the CDR3. Germline V gene sequence: CDR1 FNHDT, CDR2 SITEND (reference sequence). The sequenced CDR3 bases are TGTGCCAGCCGGCGGACTGGGGACTAT. Its translation: CASRRTGDY. The whole CDR3 region reads CASRRTGDYEQYF.

The sample holds a few counts of this clone. Each gene name is a mouse one. The CDR3: CTCSARPGVYEQYF. The CDR3 bases that were read are TGCACCTGCAGTGCAAGGCCAGGGGTCTAT. The chain carries TRBV1 and TRBJ2-7, with D perhaps TRBD1 (6 bases). The sequence runs out 4 residues before the end of the CDR3; the remainder is reconstructed from the germline J gene. V lost 2 bases to trimming and J lost 3 bases, with 11 bases between them. Per the germline V gene, CDR1 is NSQYPW and CDR2 is LRSPGD (reference sequence). This CDR3 spans 14 amino acids.

As concerns this clone: Any gene name here is a mouse gene name. Coverage ceases 3 residues before the CDR3 finishes, and the germline J gene fills in the end. This chain uses TRBV19 with TRBJ1-6; tentative D call: TRBD1 (5 bases). TRBJ1-6 is treated as an ORF (open reading frame) with a function not yet certain. The CDR3 length is 12 residues. The V end lost 6 bases, the J end lost 5 bases, and 6 bases lay between the germline ends. The germline V gene has CDR1 FNHDT and CDR2 SITEND (reference sequence). Partial CDR3 DNA: TGTGCCAGCAACAGGAATAATTCGCCC. Protein product: CASNRNNSP. The entire CDR3 sequence reads CASNRNNSPLYF.

This clone was detected a few times. The genes are named according to mouse. Read sequence stops 4 residues before the CDR3 end, and the germline J gene provides the missing end. The J gene is TRBJ2-2, the V gene TRBV14; 12 bases match TRBD2. V lost 6 bases, J lost 4 bases, and 7 bases stayed unmatched. Looked up from germline, CDR1 is SGHDT and CDR2 is FRDEAV. The CDR3 sequence is 16 residues long. The CDR3 reads CASTSGTGGTTGQLYF. CDR3 DNA, as far as it was read: TGTGCCAGCACCTCCGGGACTGGGGGGACCACCGGG.

In this sample, this clone turned up a few times. The gene symbols are mouse symbols. The read gets to within 4 residues of the CDR3 end, and the germline J gene fills in the rest. The same CDR3 is also encoded by other DNA sequences in this sample. This chain uses TRBV5 with TRBJ2-3, with D unclear. Trimming removed 0 bases from V and 0 bases from J, with 7 bases in between. The CDR3 extends over 15 amino acids. CDR1 is LGHNA and CDR2 is YNLKQL in the germline V gene (reference sequence). The CDR3 here is CASSQEATSAETLYF. The DNA read from the CDR3 is TGTGCCAGCAGCCAAGAAGCTACTAGTGCAGAA.

In this sample, this clone turned up a few times. Mouse names are used for the genes. Read sequence stops 3 residues before the CDR3 end, and the germline J gene provides the missing end. The chain joins TRBV13-1 to TRBJ1-6; D gene ambiguous. TRBJ1-6 is treated as an ORF (open reading frame) with a function not yet certain. The CDR3 has 13 amino acids. CDR1 and CDR2 (germline): NSHNY, SYGAGN. Trimming stripped 5 bases from V and 5 bases from J, with 8 bases between. CDR3 sequence reads: CASSTLDNSPLYF. The part of the CDR3 DNA that was read is TGTGCCAGCAGCACACTGGATAATTCGCCC.

As to this clone: Mouse names are used for the genes. The read ends 4 residues early relative to the CDR3; the germline J gene fills the gap. The chain recombines TRBV1 with TRBJ2-7, with 9 bases lining up with TRBD1. The germline V gene has CDR1 NSQYPW and CDR2 LRSPGD (reference sequence). V lost 6 bases, J lost 3 bases, and 3 bases stayed unmatched. CDR3 size: 13 residues. The chain's CDR3 is CTCSRQGVYEQYF. The sequenced part of the CDR3 DNA is TGCACCTGCAGCCGACAGGGGGTCTAT.

In regard to this clone: The gene names here belong to mouse. The CDR3 end is not reached by the read, which stops 4 residues before it; the germline J gene fills it in. The chain joins TRBV13-1 to TRBJ2-1, with 12 positions matching TRBD2. This CDR3 has 17 residues. V was pared by 0 bases and J by 2 bases, with 3 bases of the junction left unmatched. Germline V gives CDR1 NSHNY, CDR2 SYGAGN. The sequenced CDR3 bases are TGTGCCAGCAGTGATGTCCGGGACTGGGGGGACTATGCT. Protein product: CASSDVRDWGDYA. The whole CDR3 protein is CASSDVRDWGDYAEQFF.

Only a few counts were recorded for this clone. The genes and germline here are from mouse. The CDR3 goes on 4 residues after the read ends, and that part is filled in from the germline J gene. This chain uses TRBV13-1 with TRBJ2-7, with 10 bases aligning to TRBD2. Looked up from germline, CDR1 is NSHNY and CDR2 is SYGAGN. V shed 3 bases and J 2 bases; nucleotides not matched to a gene: 5. CDR3 length: 15 amino acids. The CDR3 bases that were read are TGTGCCAGCAGTGCAAGGGACTGGGGCGCCTAT. This codes for CASSARDWGAY. The full CDR3 protein reads CASSARDWGAYEQYF.

This clone was counted only a few times. The genes and germline here are from mouse. The CDR3 extends 4 residues past the end of the read, so its final part is completed from the germline J gene. At the DNA level, this CDR3 is encoded by other sequences in the same sample as well. This chain links TRBV14 with TRBJ2-5; 8 nucleotides agree with TRBD2. V lost 2 bases to trimming and J lost 0 bases; unmatched junction nucleotides: 2. The CDR3 runs 15 residues. Germline V gene data show CDR1 as SGHDT and CDR2 as FRDEAV. The sequenced part of the CDR3 DNA is TGTGCCAGCAGTTTAACTGGGGGTAACCAAGAC. As protein: CASSLTGGNQD. The whole CDR3 reads CASSLTGGNQDTQYF. Combining the CDR3 with reference TRBV14 and TRBJ2-5 gives the whole variable domain EAGVTQSPRYAVLQEGQAVSFWCDPISGHDTLYWYQQPRDQGPQLLVYFRDEAVIDNSQLPSDRFSAVRPKGTNSTLKIQSAKQGDTATYLCASSLTGGNQDTQYFGPGTRLLVL.

The table lists this clone with a few counts. The listed genes are named as in mouse. The sequenced fragment ends 4 residues before the CDR3 boundary, so the rest is inferred from the germline J gene. The rearrangement joins TRBV13-1 to TRBJ2-3, with a possible D match to TRBD1 (6 bases). Germline V lookup: CDR1 NSHNY, CDR2 SYGAGN. CDR3 size: 15 residues. V gave up 5 bases and J gave up 0 bases, with 13 bases separating them. CDR3 DNA, as far as it was read: TGTGCCAGCAGCCCACAGGGTACTAGTGCAGAA. Its protein product is CASSPQGTSAE. The full CDR3 protein is CASSPQGTSAETLYF.

As regards this clone: Any gene name here is a mouse gene name. The read is 4 residues too short to cover the CDR3 end, so that end is filled in from the germline J gene. This CDR3 is also generated by other DNA sequences in the sample. The chain recombines TRBV1 with TRBJ2-7, with TRBD2 identical over 8 bases. The CDR3 is 14 amino acids. Germline V gives CDR1 NSQYPW, CDR2 LRSPGD (reference sequence). The CDR3 is CTCSADTGGYEQYF. The part of the CDR3 DNA that was read is TGCACCTGCAGTGCAGATACTGGGGGTTAT.

This clone was observed a handful of times. Mouse germline and gene names are used. The CDR3 end is not reached by the read, which stops 4 residues before it; the germline J gene fills it in. The chain employs TRBV19 and TRBJ2-3; tentatively, D is TRBD1 (5 bases). This CDR3 spans 15 amino acids. V gave up 2 bases and J gave up 0 bases, with 10 bases separating them. Per germline, CDR1 FNHDT and CDR2 SITEND (reference sequence). The CDR3 region is CASSIPRASAETLYF. CDR3 bases read: TGTGCCAGCAGTATCCCCAGGGCTAGTGCAGAA.

On this clone: This may come from a read error, since a much larger clone is one base off. Genes and germline come from the mouse. Read sequence stops 4 residues before the CDR3 end, and the germline J gene provides the missing end. The J gene is TRBJ1-1, the V gene TRBV13-1, with D perhaps matching TRBD1 (5 bases). This CDR3 is 13 amino acids long. Trimming removed 5 bases at V and 0 bases at J, with 8 bases between. Germline V lookup: CDR1 NSHNY, CDR2 SYGAGN. CDR3 DNA (partial): TGTGCCAGCAGGGACATTGCAAACACA. Protein: CASRDIANT. The CDR3 as a whole reads CASRDIANTEVFF.

This clone showed up just a few times. Genes and germline are mouse. The read halts 4 residues ahead of the CDR3 end, with the missing end drawn from the germline J gene. Distinct nucleotide sequences in the sample also encode this CDR3. This sequence joins TRBV13-1 and TRBJ2-5; 7 nucleotides agree with TRBD2. The V and J ends lost 0 bases and 2 bases, in that order; junction bases with no gene match: 0. The CDR3 is 14 amino acids. Per germline, CDR1 NSHNY and CDR2 SYGAGN. The CDR3 here is CASSDVGGQDTQYF. The sequenced CDR3 bases are TGTGCCAGCAGTGATGTGGGGGGCCAAGAC.

Worth noting for this clone: Genes and germline come from the mouse. The read finishes 4 residues shy of the CDR3 end, and the germline J gene is used to complete it. This rearrangement joins TRBV13-1 to TRBJ1-2; 7 bases map to TRBD1. The CDR3 sequence is 16 residues long. Germline values: CDR1 NSHNY, CDR2 SYGAGN. Unmatched junction bases numbered 8, after V lost 3 bases and J lost 0 bases. CDR3 protein: CASSASGQWANSDYTF. Partial CDR3 DNA: TGTGCCAGCAGTGCCTCGGGACAGTGGGCAAACTCC.

A remark on this clone: Gene names are mouse gene names. The read is 4 residues too short to cover the CDR3 end, so that end is filled in from the germline J gene. This chain uses TRBV19 with TRBJ2-1, with 8 nucleotides matching TRBD2. This CDR3 spans 15 amino acids. Germline V gene lookup returns CDR1 FNHDT and CDR2 SITEND (reference sequence). The trim removed 2 bases at V and 4 bases at J, leaving 5 bases unmatched. The sequenced CDR3 bases are TGTGCCAGCAGTATTCAACTGGGGGATTATGCT. It translates to CASSIQLGDYA. The whole CDR3 region reads CASSIQLGDYAEQFF.

Concerning this clone: The genes and germline here are from mouse. The read stops 4 residues short of the end of the CDR3; the missing end is completed from the germline J gene. The genes are TRBV13-1 and TRBJ1-1; 7 bases fit TRBD1. V gave up 3 bases and J gave up 1 base; unmatched junction bases: 6. The CDR3 runs to 15 residues. CDR1 NSHNY and CDR2 SYGAGN come from the germline V gene. The sequenced CDR3 bases are TGTGCCAGCAGTGTCCCGGGACAGAAAAACACA. This codes for CASSVPGQKNT. The entire CDR3 protein reads CASSVPGQKNTEVFF.

Details on this clone: The genes are named according to mouse. The sequence runs out 4 residues before the end of the CDR3; the remainder is reconstructed from the germline J gene. Other nucleotide sequences from this sample produce the same CDR3. The chain recombines TRBV12-1 with TRBJ1-2; the D is unclear. The germline gives CDR1 SGHSN, CDR2 HYEKVE. The V end was cut by 2 bases, the J end by 0 bases, with 3 bases between. CDR3 length: 12 residues. CDR3 DNA (partial): TGTGCCAGCTCTCCAGCAAACTCC. This gives the protein CASSPANS. The full CDR3 protein is CASSPANSDYTF. Drawing the rest from reference TRBV12-1 and TRBJ1-2, the complete variable domain is DSGVVQSPRHIIKEKGGRSVLTCIPISGHSNVVWYQQTLGKELKFLIQHYEKVERDKGFLPSRFSVQQFDDYHSEMNMSALELEDSAMYFCASSPANSDYTFGSGTRLLVI.

With regard to this clone: Gene names denote mouse genes. The identical CDR3 is also encoded by other nucleotide sequences in the sample. The CDR3 reads CASSLTGGADEQYF. Incomplete CDR3 DNA: TGTGCCAGCAGTTTGACGGGGGGGGCGGAT. This sequence joins TRBV14 and TRBJ2-7, with 8 bases fitting TRBD2. The read halts 4 residues ahead of the CDR3 end, with the missing end drawn from the germline J gene. Germline CDR1 reads SGHDT; CDR2 reads FRDEAV. The CDR3 is 14 residues long.

This clone has at least ten counts. Gene and germline names: mouse. The CDR3 end falls 4 residues outside the read, so it is completed with the germline J gene. This rearrangement joins TRBV17 to TRBJ1-2, with 7 bases identical to TRBD1. The CDR3 totals 15 residues. Germline CDR1 is MNHDT and CDR2 is YYDKIL. J gave up 1 base and V 1 base, and 3 bases lay outside the gene matches. CDR3 in amino acids: CASSRAGTENSDYTF. CDR3 bases read: TGTGCTAGCAGTAGAGCCGGGACAGAAAACTCC. The full variable domain, its missing parts supplied by reference TRBV17 and TRBJ1-2, is DTTVKQNPRYKLARVGKPVNLICSQTMNHDTMYWYQKKPNQAPKLLLFYYDKILNREADTFEKFQSSRPNNSFCSLYIGSAGLEYSAMYLCASSRAGTENSDYTFGSGTRLLVI.

This clone turned up a few times. Gene labels here are mouse ones. Coverage ceases 4 residues before the CDR3 finishes, and the germline J gene fills in the end. This chain joins TRBV1 and TRBJ2-2, with 8 nucleotides matching TRBD1. CDR1 and CDR2 from the germline V gene are NSQYPW and LRSPGD (reference sequence). Trimming cost V 6 bases and J 2 bases; bases outside gene matches: 11. There are 17 residues in the CDR3. The CDR3 bases that were read are TGCACCTGCAGCCCTTCCGCAGGGGGCGCGAACACCGGG. Its protein is CTCSPSAGGANTG. The entire CDR3 protein is CTCSPSAGGANTGQLYF.

The table lists this clone with a few counts. Each gene name is a mouse one. Read coverage stops 3 residues before the CDR3 terminus; the germline J gene supplies the remainder. This chain uses TRBV31 with TRBJ1-6, with TRBD1 identical over 7 bases. TRBJ1-6 is an ORF; its function is uncertain. V shed 1 base, J shed 11 bases, and the junction held 2 bases outside the gene matches. The CDR3 extends over 12 amino acids. Germline V gene lookup returns CDR1 GKSSPN and CDR2 SITVG. The covered CDR3 bases are TGTGCCTGGAGTCCACAGGGGCCGCCC. It encodes CAWSPQGPP. The whole CDR3 region reads CAWSPQGPPLYF.

This clone has a handful of counts. Genes here carry mouse names. The sequence runs out 3 residues before the end of the CDR3; the remainder is reconstructed from the germline J gene. Other DNA sequences from this sample encode an identical CDR3 as well. The chain combines TRBV19 with TRBJ1-6; D not certain. TRBJ1-6 is reported as an ORF; its role is uncertain. The CDR3 is 12 residues long. Germline V gene data show CDR1 as FNHDT and CDR2 as SITEND (reference sequence). V was shortened by 5 bases and J by 5 bases, with 5 bases between the two germline ends. CDR3 protein: CASRQNNSPLYF. The sequenced CDR3 bases are TGTGCCAGCAGACAGAATAATTCGCCC.

Turning to this clone: The genes and germline here are from mouse. The observed sequence ends 4 residues before the CDR3 terminus, with the missing tail filled in from the germline J gene. The chain joins TRBV13-1 to TRBJ2-7; TRBD2 matches at 9 bases. The germline V gene encodes CDR1 NSHNY and CDR2 SYGAGN. The CDR3 extends over 15 amino acids. CDR3: CASSDPPGGGYEQYF. The CDR3 DNA, read in part, is TGTGCCAGCAGTGACCCCCCTGGGGGGGGATAT.

This clone was seen a handful of times. Genes and germline are mouse. The CDR3 end is not reached by the read, which stops 4 residues before it; the germline J gene fills it in. The chain is built from TRBV13-2 and TRBJ2-5, with TRBD1 identical over 7 bases. Per the germline V gene, CDR1 is NNHNN and CDR2 is SYGAGS (reference sequence). CDR3 length: 15 residues. CDR3 region: CASGDAGGGRDTQYF. The part of the CDR3 DNA that was read is TGTGCCAGCGGTGATGCAGGGGGAGGGCGAGAC.

In the case of this clone: Gene names are mouse gene names. The DNA ends 4 residues before the CDR3 does, and the rest of the CDR3 is filled in from the germline J gene. The V gene is TRBV13-1, the J gene TRBJ2-5; D may be TRBD1 (5 bases). Germline loops: CDR1 NSHNY, CDR2 SYGAGN. Trimming took off 6 bases at V and 0 bases at J, with 8 bases between the two ends. CDR3 length equals 13 residues. CDR3 region: CASKRQNQDTQYF. The part of the CDR3 DNA that was read is TGTGCCAGCAAAAGACAGAACCAAGAC.

Of note for this clone: Gene names and germline match the mouse. The CDR3 goes on 4 residues after the read ends, and that part is filled in from the germline J gene. The V call is TRBV4, the J call TRBJ2-1; D is perhaps TRBD1 (6 bases). The CDR3 is 15 amino acids. V lost 4 bases and J lost 1, with 11 bases in between. Looked up from germline, CDR1 is LGHDT and CDR2 is YNNKQL (reference sequence). CDR3 bases read: TGTGCCAGCAGCTTCAGGGGTGGGAACTATGCT. Translating gives CASSFRGGNYA. The full-length CDR3 reads as CASSFRGGNYAEQFF.

As regards this clone: Each gene name is a mouse one. The read terminates 4 residues before the CDR3 end, so the remaining end is supplied by the germline J gene. V usage is TRBV13-1 and J usage is TRBJ1-2, with D tentatively TRBD1 (5 bases). Germline CDR1 is NSHNY and CDR2 is SYGAGN. The V and J ends lost 4 bases and 0 bases respectively, with 10 bases between them. The CDR3 is 14 residues long. The covered CDR3 bases are TGTGCCAGCAGTCCCTGGGGGGCAAACTCC. It encodes CASSPWGANS. From start to end, the CDR3 is CASSPWGANSDYTF.

This clone was observed a handful of times. Gene names follow the mouse nomenclature. The read halts 4 residues ahead of the CDR3 end, with the missing end drawn from the germline J gene. Other nucleotide sequences in the sample specify the same CDR3. The chain is built from TRBV1 and TRBJ2-1; a weak D match, TRBD2 (6 bases). CDR1 NSQYPW and CDR2 LRSPGD come from the germline V gene (reference sequence). CDR3 length: 14 amino acids. Trimming took off 4 bases at V and 1 base at J, with 8 bases between the two ends. CDR3 loop: CTCSGGDNYAEQFF. The CDR3 bases that were read are TGCACCTGCAGTGGGGGGGACAACTATGCT.

This clone has more than one count but fewer than ten. The gene names given are mouse names. The read finishes 4 residues shy of the CDR3 end, and the germline J gene is used to complete it. The V call is TRBV1, the J call TRBJ2-4; the D gene is possibly TRBD2 (5 bases). Germline CDR1 reads NSQYPW; CDR2 reads LRSPGD (reference sequence). The CDR3 runs to 14 residues. CDR3 DNA, as far as it was read: TGCACCTGCAGTGCAGATCTGGGCAAAAAC. As protein: CTCSADLGKN. The complete CDR3 reads CTCSADLGKNTLYF. The full variable domain, in which reference TRBV1 and TRBJ2-4 provide the parts outside the CDR3, is VTLLEQNPRWRLVPRGQAVNLRCILKNSQYPWMSWYQQDLQKQLQWLFTLRSPGDKEVKSLPGADYLATRVTDTELRLQVANMSQGRTLYCTCSADLGKNTLYFGAGTRLSVL.